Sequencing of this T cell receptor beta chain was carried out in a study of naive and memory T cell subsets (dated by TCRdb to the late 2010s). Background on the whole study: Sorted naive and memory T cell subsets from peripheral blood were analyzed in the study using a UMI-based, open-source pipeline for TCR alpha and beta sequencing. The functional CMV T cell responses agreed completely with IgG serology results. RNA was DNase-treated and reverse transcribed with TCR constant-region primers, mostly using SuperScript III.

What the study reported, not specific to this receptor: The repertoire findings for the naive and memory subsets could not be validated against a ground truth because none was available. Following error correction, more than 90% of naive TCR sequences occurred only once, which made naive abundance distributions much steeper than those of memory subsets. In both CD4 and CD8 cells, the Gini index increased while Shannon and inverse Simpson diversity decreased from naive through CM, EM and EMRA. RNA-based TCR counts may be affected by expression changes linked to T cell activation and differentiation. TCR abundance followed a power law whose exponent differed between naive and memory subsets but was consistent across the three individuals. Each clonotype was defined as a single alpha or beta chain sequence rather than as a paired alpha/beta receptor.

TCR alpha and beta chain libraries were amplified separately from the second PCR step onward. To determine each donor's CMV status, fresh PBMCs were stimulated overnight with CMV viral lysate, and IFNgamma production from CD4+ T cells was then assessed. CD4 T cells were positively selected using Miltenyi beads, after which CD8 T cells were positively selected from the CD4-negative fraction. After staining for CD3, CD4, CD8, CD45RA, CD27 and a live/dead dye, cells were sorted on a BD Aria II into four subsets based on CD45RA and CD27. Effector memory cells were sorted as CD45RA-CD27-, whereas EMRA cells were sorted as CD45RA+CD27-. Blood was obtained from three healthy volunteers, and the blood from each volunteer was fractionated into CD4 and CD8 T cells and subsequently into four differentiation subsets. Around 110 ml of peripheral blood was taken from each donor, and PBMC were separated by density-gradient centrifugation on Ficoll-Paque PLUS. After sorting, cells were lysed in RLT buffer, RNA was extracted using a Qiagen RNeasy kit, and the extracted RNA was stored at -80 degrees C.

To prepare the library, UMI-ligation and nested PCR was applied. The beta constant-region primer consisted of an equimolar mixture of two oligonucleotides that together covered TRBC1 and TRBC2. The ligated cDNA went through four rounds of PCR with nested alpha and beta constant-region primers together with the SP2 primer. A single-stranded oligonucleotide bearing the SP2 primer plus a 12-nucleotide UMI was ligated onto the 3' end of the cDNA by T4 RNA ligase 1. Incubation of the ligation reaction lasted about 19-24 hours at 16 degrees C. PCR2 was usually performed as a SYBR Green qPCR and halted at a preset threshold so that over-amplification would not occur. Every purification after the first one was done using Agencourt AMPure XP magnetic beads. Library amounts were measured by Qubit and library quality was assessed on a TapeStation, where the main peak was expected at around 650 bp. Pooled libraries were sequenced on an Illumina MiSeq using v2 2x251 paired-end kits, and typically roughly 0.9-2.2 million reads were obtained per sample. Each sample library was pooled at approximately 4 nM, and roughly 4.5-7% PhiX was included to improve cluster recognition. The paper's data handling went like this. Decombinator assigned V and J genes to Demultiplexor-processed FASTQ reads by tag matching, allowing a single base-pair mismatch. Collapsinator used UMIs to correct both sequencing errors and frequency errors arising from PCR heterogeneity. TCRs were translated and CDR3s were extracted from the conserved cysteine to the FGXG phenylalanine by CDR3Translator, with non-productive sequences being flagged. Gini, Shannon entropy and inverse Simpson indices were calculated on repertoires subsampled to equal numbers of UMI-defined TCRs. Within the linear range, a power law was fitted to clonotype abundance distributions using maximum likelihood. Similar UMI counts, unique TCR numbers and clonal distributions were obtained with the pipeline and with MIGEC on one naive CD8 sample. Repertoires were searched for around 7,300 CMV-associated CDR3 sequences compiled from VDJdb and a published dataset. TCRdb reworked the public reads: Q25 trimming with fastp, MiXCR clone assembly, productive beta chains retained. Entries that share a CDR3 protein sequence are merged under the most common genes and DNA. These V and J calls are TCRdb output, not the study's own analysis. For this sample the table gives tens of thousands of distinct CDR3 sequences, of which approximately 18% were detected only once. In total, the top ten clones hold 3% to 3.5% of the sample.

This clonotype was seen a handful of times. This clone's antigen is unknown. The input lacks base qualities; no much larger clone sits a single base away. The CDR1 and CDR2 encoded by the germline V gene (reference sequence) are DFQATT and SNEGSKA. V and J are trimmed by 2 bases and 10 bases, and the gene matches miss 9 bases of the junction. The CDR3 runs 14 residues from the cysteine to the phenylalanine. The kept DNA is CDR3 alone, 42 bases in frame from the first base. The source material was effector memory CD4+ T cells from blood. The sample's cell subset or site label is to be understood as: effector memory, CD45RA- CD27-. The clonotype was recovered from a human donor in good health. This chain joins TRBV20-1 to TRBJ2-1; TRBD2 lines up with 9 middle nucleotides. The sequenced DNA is TGCAGTGCTAGAACCGAGACTAGCGGCCGGGAGCAGTTCTTC. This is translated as CSARTETSGREQFF.